The 10 T cell receptor beta chains listed next were all sequenced from one sample in a study of T-cell memory formation after mild COVID-19. Each CDR3 protein gets one entry after TCRdb re-called the 5' RACE reads with MiXCR. The sample carries roughly 200,000 distinct CDR3 sequences, 16% recorded once. What was sequenced was PBMCs or a T cell subset sorted from them (not recorded which). These receptors came from an adult woman who had mild COVID-19 (a few samples of this study predate the infection). Cell type and time point are not known.

The sample holds a few counts of this clonotype. The CDR3 sequence: CSAQRGGTGELFF. The DNA of the CDR3 is TGCAGTGCCCAACGGGGGGGCACCGGGGAGCTGTTTTTT. The rearrangement uses TRBV20-1 and TRBJ2-2; 8 bases fit TRBD2. The CDR3 has 13 amino acids. V gave up 6 bases and J gave up 4 bases; unmatched junction bases: 4. CDR1 is DFQATT, CDR2 SNEGSKA, per germline (reference sequence).

Turning to this clonotype: Germline is not matched at one junction end, which may reflect a read error. This rearrangement joins TRBV10-3 to TRBJ2-1; 7 positions agree with TRBD1. This CDR3 comprises 12 residues. Germline CDR1 is ENHRY and CDR2 is SYGVKD. The CDR3 protein is CAISDRDREPFF. DNA of the CDR3: TGTGCCATCAGTGATCGAGACAGGGAGCCGTTCTTC.

This clonotype was seen a few times. This chain uses TRBV3-1 with TRBJ2-1; 9 nucleotides agree with TRBD2. There are 17 residues in the CDR3. Germline V gene lookup returns CDR1 LGHDT and CDR2 YNNKEL (reference sequence). The junction had 3 bases not matched to a gene; V was cut back by 0 bases and J by 0 bases. CDR3 in DNA: TGTGCCAGCAGCCAAGATAGCGGGGGAAGCTCCTACAATGAGCAGTTCTTC. Its protein product is CASSQDSGGSSYNEQFF.

The V gene is TRBV27, the J gene TRBJ2-6; D ambiguous. With 5 bases removed from V and 4 bases from J, the gap between germline ends came to 15 bases. CDR1 is MNHEY, CDR2 SMNVEV, per germline (reference sequence). The CDR3 totals 16 residues. CDR3 region: CASSGLSLWGANVLTF. DNA of the CDR3: TGTGCCAGCAGTGGGTTAAGCTTGTGGGGGGCCAACGTCCTGACTTTC.

This clonotype appeared a few times. This chain connects TRBV12-3 or TRBV12-4 to TRBJ2-5; D might be TRBD2 (6 bases). This CDR3 has 13 amino acids. The germline V and J ends were trimmed by 5 bases and 5 bases, with 12 bases remaining between them. The DNA for the CDR3 is TGTGCCAGCAGTCTTAGCGGATGGGAGACCCAGTACTTC. This translates into CASSLSGWETQYF.

V and J are TRBV19 and TRBJ2-7; D might be TRBD2 (6 bases). Germline V lookup: CDR1 LNHDA, CDR2 SQIVND (reference sequence). The CDR3 is 11 residues long. Trimming stripped 7 bases from V and 4 bases from J, with 8 bases between. CDR3 amino acids: CASMEGYEQYF. CDR3 in DNA: TGTGCCAGTATGGAGGGTTACGAGCAGTACTTC.

The V and J genes are TRBV2 and TRBJ2-7; no clear D gene. The CDR3 has 12 amino acids. Germline V CDR1 and CDR2: SNHLY, FYNNEI. V gave up 7 bases and J gave up 0 bases, with 7 bases separating them. This chain's CDR3 is CASKWGSYEQYF. Written as DNA, the CDR3 is TGTGCCAGCAAATGGGGCTCCTACGAGCAGTACTTC.

This clonotype was observed a few times. The rearrangement uses TRBV5-1 and TRBJ2-3, with no clear D. Trimming removed 4 bases from V and 6 bases from J, with 12 bases in between. Germline CDR1 is SGHRS and CDR2 is YFSETQ. The length of the CDR3 is 13 residues. The DNA for the CDR3 is TGCGCCAGCAGCAAGAAGGGTACTGATACGCAGTATTTT. Its translation: CASSKKGTDTQYF.

This clonotype was recorded many times. The V and J genes are TRBV2 and TRBJ2-1; D possibly corresponds to TRBD2 (5 bases). Trimming pared 2 bases from V and 1 base from J, leaving 9 bases between. Per germline, CDR1 SNHLY and CDR2 FYNNEI. This CDR3 has 15 amino acids. The CDR3 sequence: CASSESTISYNEQFF. The CDR3 coding sequence is TGTGCCAGCAGTGAATCGACTATTTCCTACAATGAGCAGTTCTTC.

This clonotype is medium-sized (0.01 to 0.1%) by share. The V and J genes are TRBV7-2 and TRBJ2-5; D might be TRBD1 (5 bases). CDR1 is SGHTA, CDR2 FQGNSA, per germline. The ends were cut back, 5 bases at V and 0 bases at J, with 7 bases in the middle. The CDR3 sequence is 13 residues long. This chain's CDR3 is CASSPGYQETQYF. In DNA form, the CDR3 reads TGTGCCAGCAGCCCAGGGTACCAAGAGACCCAGTACTTC.